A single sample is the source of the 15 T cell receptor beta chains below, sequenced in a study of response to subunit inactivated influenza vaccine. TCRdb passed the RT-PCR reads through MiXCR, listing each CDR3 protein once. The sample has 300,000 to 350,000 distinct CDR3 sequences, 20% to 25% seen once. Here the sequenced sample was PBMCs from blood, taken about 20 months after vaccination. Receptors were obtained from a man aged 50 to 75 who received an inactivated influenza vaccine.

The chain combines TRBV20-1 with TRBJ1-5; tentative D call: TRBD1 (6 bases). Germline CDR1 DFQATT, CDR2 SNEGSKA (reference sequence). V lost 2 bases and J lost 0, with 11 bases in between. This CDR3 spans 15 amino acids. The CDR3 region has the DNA TGCAGTGCTAGATGGGGGCGCAGTAGCAATCAGCCCCAGCATTTT. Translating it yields CSARWGRSSNQPQHF.

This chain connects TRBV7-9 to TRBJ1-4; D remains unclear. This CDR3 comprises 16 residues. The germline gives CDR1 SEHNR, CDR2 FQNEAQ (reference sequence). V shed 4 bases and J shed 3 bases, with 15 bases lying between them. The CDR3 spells CASSSGPAVANEKLFF. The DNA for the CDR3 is TGTGCCAGCAGCTCCGGACCGGCAGTCGCTAATGAAAAACTGTTTTTT.

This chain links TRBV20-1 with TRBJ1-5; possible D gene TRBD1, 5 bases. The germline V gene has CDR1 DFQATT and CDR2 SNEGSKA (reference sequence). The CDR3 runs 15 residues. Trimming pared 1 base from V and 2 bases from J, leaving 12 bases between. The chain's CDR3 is CSARVSGYGNQPQHF. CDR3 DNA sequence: TGCAGTGCTAGAGTGTCAGGGTATGGCAATCAGCCCCAGCATTTT.

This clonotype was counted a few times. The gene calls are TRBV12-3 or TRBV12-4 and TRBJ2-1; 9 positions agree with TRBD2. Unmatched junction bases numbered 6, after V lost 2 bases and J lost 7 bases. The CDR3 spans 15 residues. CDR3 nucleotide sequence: TGTGCCAGCAGTTTAAGACTAGCGGAGGGGAATGAGCAGTTCTTC. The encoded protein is CASSLRLAEGNEQFF.

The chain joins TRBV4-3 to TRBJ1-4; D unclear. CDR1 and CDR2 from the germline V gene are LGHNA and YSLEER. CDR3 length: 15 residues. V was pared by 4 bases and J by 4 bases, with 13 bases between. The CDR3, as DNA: TGCGCCAGCAGCCTGACGGATCTAGTTAATGAAAAACTGTTTTTT. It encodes CASSLTDLVNEKLFF.

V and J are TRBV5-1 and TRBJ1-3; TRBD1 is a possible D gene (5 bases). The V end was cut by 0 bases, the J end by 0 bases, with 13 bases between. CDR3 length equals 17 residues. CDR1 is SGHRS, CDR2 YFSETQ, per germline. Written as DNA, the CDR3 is TGCGCCAGCAGCTTGGTTGGGCCAGGGACCTCTGGAAACACCATATATTTT. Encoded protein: CASSLVGPGTSGNTIYF. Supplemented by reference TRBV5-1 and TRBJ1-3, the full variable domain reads KAGVTQTPRYLIKTRGQQVTLSCSPISGHRSVSWYQQTPGQGLQFLFEYFSETQRNKGNFPGRFSGRQFSNSRSEMNVSTLELGDSALYLCASSLVGPGTSGNTIYFGEGSWLTVV.

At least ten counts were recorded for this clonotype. The CDR3 loop reads CSASASNTEAFF. As DNA, the CDR3 is TGCAGCGCCTCCGCCTCGAACACTGAAGCTTTCTTT. V is TRBV29-1 and J is TRBJ1-1, with D unclear. The germline CDR1 and CDR2 sequences are SQVTM and ANQGSEA. This CDR3 is 12 amino acids long. V lost 7 bases and J 1 base, leaving 10 bases between the germline ends.

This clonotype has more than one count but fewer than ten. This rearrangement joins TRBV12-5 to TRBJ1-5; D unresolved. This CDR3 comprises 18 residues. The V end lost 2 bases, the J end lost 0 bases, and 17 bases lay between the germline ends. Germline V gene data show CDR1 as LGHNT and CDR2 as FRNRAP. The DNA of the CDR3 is TGTGCTAGTGGTTTGCCGTTCCGGGCGGAAACTAGCAATCAGCCCCAGCATTTT. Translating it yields CASGLPFRAETSNQPQHF.

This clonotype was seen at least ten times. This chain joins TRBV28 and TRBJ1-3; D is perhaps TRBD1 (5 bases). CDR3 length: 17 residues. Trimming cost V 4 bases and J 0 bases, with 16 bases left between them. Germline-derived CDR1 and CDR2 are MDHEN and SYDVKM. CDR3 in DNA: TGTGCCAGCAGTTCGCCACAGGTCAGGAGCTCTGGAAACACCATATATTTT. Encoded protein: CASSSPQVRSSGNTIYF.

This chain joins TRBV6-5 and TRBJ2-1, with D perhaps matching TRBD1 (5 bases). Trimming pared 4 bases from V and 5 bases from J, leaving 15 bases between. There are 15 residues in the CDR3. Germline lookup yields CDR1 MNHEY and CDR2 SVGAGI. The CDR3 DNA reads TGTGCCAGCAGTTTAAAGGCAGGGATGAACAATGAGCAGTTCTTC. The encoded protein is CASSLKAGMNNEQFF.

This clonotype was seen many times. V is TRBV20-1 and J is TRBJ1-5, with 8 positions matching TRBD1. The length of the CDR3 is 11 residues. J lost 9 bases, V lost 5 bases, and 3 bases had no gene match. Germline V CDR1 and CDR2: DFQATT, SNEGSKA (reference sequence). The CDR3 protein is CSAGTGGPQHF. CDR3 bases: TGCAGTGCTGGAACAGGGGGGCCCCAGCATTTT.

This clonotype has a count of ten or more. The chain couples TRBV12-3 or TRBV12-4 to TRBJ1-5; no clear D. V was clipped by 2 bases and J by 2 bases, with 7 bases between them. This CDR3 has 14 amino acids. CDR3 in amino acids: CASSLSQGNQPQHF. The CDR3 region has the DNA TGTGCCAGCAGTTTATCTCAGGGCAATCAGCCCCAGCATTTT.

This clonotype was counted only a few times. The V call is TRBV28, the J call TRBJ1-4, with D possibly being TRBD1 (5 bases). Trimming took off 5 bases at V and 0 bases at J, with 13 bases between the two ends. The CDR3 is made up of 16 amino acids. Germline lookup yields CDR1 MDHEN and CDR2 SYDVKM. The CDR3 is CASSGNRNPTNEKLFF. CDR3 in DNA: TGTGCCAGCAGTGGAAACAGGAATCCAACTAATGAAAAACTGTTTTTT.

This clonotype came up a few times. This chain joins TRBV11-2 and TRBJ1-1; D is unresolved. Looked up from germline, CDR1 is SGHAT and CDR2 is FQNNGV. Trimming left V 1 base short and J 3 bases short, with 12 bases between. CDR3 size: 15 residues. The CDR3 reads CASSLGNLWDTEAFF. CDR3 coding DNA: TGTGCCAGCAGCTTAGGTAATCTGTGGGACACTGAAGCTTTCTTT.

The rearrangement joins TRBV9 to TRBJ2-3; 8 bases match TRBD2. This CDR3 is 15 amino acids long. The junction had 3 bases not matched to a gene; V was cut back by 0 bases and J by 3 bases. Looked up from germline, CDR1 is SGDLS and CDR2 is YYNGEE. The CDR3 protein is CASSVEASGTDTQYF. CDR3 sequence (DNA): TGTGCCAGCAGCGTAGAGGCTAGCGGGACAGATACGCAGTATTTT.